The clone carrying this TCR beta chain has only a few counts. This specimen comes from a study of glioma-infiltrating T cells. Losses at the gene ends were 1 base for V and 2 bases for J; bases not matched to a gene: 13. The CDR3 contains 19 residues. Germline CDR1 and CDR2: GTSNPN and SVGIG (reference sequence). Using RNA template, CDR3s of TCR alpha and beta were amplified with iRepertoire arm-PCR. One entry per CDR3 protein results from TCRdb running MiXCR on the multiplex PCR reads. The sample comprises about 210,000 distinct CDR3 sequences, approximately 30% of which are singletons, and over 20% rests with the top ten.

The V gene is TRBV30, the J gene TRBJ2-1, with 11 nucleotides matching TRBD2. What was sequenced was glioma tissue, nonneoplastic brain tissue, or PBMCs (not recorded which). The origin of this receptor is a human donor with low-grade glioma or glioblastoma, undergoing nonglioma brain surgery, or in good health (not recorded which). CDR3: CAWSGIAGGPRAAYNEQFF. The CDR3, as DNA: TGTGCCTGGAGTGGGATAGCGGGAGGGCCAAGGGCTGCCTACAATGAGCAGTTCTTC.